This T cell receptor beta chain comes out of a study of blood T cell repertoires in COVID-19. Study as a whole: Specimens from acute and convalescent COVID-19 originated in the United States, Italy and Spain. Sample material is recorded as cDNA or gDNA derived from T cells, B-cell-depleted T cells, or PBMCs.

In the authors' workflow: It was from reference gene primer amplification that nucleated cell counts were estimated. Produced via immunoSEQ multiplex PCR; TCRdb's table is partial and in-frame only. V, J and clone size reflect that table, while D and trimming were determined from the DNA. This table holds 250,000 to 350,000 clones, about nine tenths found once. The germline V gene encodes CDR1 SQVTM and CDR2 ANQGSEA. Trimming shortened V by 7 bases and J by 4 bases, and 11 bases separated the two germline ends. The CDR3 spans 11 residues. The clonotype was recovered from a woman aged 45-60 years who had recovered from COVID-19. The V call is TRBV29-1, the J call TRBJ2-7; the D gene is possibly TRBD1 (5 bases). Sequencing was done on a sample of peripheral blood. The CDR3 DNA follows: TGCAGCGCCGTGACAGAGTACGAGCAGTACTTC. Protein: CSAVTEYEQYF.